This TCR beta chain was found in a study of HIV-infected patients and healthy controls. Antiretroviral therapy had run roughly three months, about 14 weeks, before follow-up blood collection. No cell fractionation was done, so the repertoire covers all unsorted peripheral blood T cells. This clonotype was seen repeatedly, ten times or more. The antigen is undetermined. Alpha and beta constant-region primers primed reverse transcription of about 470 ng RNA. Using multiplexing indices, alpha and beta chain libraries were generated apart by chain-specific third strand synthesis. TCRdb ran MiXCR on the 5' RACE reads and lists one entry per CDR3 protein. The sample consists of 18,000 or so distinct CDR3 sequences, about 8.5% of them appearing once. General study results and limits: Compared with untreated HIV+ repertoires, healthy controls showed roughly threefold more distinct CDR3s and higher Shannon diversity.

In germline, CDR1 is GTSNPN, CDR2 SVGIG (reference sequence). The CDR3 is made up of 13 amino acids. Between the trimmed V and J ends, which lost 6 bases and 4 bases, there was a span of 15 bases. This sequence originates from an adult with HIV infection. Specimen: blood, collected during antiretroviral therapy. V is TRBV30 and J is TRBJ1-1; TRBD1 is a possible D gene (6 bases). In DNA, the CDR3 is TGTGCCTGTCTGACAGGAGAATCCACTGAAGCTTTCTTT. It is translated as CACLTGESTEAFF. Looking up the rest from reference TRBV30 and TRBJ1-1 gives the full variable domain: SQTIHQWPATLVQPVGSPLSLECTVEGTSNPNLYWYRQAAGRGLQLLFYSVGIGQISSEVPQNLSASRPQDRQFILSSKKLLLSDSGFYLCACLTGESTEAFFGQGTRLTVV.